This T cell receptor (beta chain) was captured in a study of CD4 T cells in relation to SARS-CoV-2 and coronaviruses. TCRdb keeps only in-frame clones here, not all; method: immunoSEQ multiplex PCR. The sample records fewer than 45,000 clones, approximately 84% being singletons. This clone was detected once. The antigen is not known. V was trimmed by 3 bases and J by 6 bases, leaving 16 bases between them. This CDR3 is 15 amino acids long. In germline, CDR1 is SGHNT, CDR2 YYREEE (reference sequence). The receptor comes from an adult with COVID-19. Source material: naive CD4+ T cells from PBMCs, cultured in vitro. The subset here: naive CD4+ T cells isolated by negative enrichment. The chain has TRBV5-4 and TRBJ2-1; possible D gene TRBD2, 5 bases. CDR3 protein: CASSWEKSGRNEQFF. In DNA form, the CDR3 reads TGTGCCAGCAGCTGGGAGAAAAGCGGTCGCAATGAGCAGTTCTTC.